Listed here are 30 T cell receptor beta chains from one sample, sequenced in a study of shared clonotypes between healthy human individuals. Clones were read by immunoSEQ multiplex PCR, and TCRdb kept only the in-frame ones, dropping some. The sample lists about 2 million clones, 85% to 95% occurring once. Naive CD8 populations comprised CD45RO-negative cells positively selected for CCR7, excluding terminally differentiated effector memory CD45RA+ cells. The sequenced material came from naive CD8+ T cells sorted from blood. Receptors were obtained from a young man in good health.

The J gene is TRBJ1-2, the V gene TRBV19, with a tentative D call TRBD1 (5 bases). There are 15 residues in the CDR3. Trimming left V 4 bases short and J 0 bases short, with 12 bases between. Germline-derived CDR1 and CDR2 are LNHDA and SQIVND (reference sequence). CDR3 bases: TGTGCCAGTAGTACCTCGACAGCCGCTAACTATGGCTACACCTTC. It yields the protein CASSTSTAANYGYTF.

The CDR3: CASSPEQMGGNTIYF. The CDR3 nucleotides read TGTGCCAGCAGCCCAGAGCAGATGGGGGGAAACACCATATATTTT. The chain combines TRBV27 with TRBJ1-3; D remains unclear. In germline, CDR1 is MNHEY, CDR2 SMNVEV (reference sequence). This CDR3 is 15 amino acids long. Trimming removed 6 bases at V and 4 bases at J, with 16 bases between.

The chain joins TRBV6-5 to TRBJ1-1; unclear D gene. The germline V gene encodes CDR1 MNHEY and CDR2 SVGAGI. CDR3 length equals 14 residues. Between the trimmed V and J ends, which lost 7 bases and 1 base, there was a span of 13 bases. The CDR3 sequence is CASTPIRANTEAFF. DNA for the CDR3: TGTGCCAGCACACCCATTAGGGCGAACACTGAAGCTTTCTTT.

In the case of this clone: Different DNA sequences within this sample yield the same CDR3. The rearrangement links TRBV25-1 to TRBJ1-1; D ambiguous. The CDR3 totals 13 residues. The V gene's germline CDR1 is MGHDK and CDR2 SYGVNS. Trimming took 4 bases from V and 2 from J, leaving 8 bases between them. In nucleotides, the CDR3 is TGTGCCAGCAGTGTGGGGTTAAACACTGAAGCTTTCTTT. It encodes CASSVGLNTEAFF.

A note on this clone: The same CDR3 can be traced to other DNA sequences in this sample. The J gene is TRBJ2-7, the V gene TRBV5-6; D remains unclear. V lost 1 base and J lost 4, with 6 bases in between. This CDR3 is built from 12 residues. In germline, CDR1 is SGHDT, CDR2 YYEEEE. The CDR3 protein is CASSLSGYEQYF. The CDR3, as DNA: TGTGCCAGCAGCTTGAGTGGTTACGAGCAGTACTTC.

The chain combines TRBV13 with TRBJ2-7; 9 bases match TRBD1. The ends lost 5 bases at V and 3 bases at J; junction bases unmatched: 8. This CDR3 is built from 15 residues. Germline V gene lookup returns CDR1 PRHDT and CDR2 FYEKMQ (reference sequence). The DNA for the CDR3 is TGTGCCAGCAGCCACGGGACAGGGACGTTCTACGAGCAGTACTTC. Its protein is CASSHGTGTFYEQYF. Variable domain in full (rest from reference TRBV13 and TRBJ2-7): AAGVIQSPRHLIKEKRETATLKCYPIPRHDTVYWYQQGPGQDPQFLISFYEKMQSDKGSIPDRFSAQQFSDYHSELNMSSLELGDSALYFCASSHGTGTFYEQYFGPGTRLTVT.

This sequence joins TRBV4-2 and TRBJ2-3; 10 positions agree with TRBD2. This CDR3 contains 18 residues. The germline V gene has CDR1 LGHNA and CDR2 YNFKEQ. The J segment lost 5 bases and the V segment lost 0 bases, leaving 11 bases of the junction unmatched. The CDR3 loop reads CASSQDLRSGGAVDTQYF. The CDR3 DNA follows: TGTGCCAGCAGCCAAGACCTCAGAAGCGGGGGGGCAGTAGATACGCAGTATTTT.

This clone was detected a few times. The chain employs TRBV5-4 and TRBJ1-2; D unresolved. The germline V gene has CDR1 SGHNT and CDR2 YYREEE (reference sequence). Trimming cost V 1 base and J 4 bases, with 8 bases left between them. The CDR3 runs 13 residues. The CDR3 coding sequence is TGTGCCAGCAGCTTGTGGGGTTCCTATGGCTACACCTTC. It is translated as CASSLWGSYGYTF.

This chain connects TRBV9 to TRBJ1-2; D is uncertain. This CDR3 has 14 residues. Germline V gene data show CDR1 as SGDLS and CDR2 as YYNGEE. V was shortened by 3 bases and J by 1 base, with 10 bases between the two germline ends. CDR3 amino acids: CASSATNFNYGYTF. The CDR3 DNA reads TGTGCCAGCAGCGCAACCAACTTTAACTATGGCTACACCTTC.

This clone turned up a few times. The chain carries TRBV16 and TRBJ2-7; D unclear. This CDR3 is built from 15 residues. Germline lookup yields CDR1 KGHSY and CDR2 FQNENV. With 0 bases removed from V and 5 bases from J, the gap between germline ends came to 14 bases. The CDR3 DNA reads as TGTGCCAGCAGCCAATCGATGTACTCGACGGACGAGCAGTACTTC. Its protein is CASSQSMYSTDEQYF. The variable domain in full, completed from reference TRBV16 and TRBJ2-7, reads GEEVAQTPKHLVRGEGQKAKLYCAPIKGHSYVFWYQQVLKNEFKFLISFQNENVFDETGMPKERFSAKCLPNSPCSLEIQATKLEDSAVYFCASSQSMYSTDEQYFGPGTRLTVT.

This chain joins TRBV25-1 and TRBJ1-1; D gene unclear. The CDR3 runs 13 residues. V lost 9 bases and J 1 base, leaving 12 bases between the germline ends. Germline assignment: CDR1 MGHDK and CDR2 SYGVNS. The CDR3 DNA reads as TGTGCCAGTTCCCGGGAGGGGAACACTGAAGCTTTCTTT. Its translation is CASSREGNTEAFF. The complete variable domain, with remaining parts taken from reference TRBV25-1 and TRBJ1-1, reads EADIYQTPRYLVIGTGKKITLECSQTMGHDKMYWYQQDPGMELHLIHYSYGVNSTEKGDLSSESTVSRIRTEHFPLTLESARPSHTSQYLCASSREGNTEAFFGQGTRLTVV.

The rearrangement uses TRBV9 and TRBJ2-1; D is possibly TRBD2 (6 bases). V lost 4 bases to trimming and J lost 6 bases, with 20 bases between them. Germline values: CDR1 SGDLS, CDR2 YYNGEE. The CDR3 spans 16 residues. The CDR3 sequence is CASSPYEGGAANEQFF. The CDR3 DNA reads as TGTGCCAGCAGCCCTTATGAGGGAGGAGCGGCCAATGAGCAGTTCTTC.

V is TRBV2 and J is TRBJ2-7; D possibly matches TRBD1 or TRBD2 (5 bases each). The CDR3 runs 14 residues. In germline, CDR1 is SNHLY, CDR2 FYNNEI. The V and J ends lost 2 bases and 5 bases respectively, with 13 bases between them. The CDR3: CASSELGPQDEQYF. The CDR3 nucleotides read TGTGCCAGCAGTGAATTGGGACCCCAGGACGAGCAGTACTTC.

CDR3 coding DNA: TGTGCCAGCAGCTCTAACACCGGGGAGCTGTTTTTT. Protein sequence: CASSSNTGELFF. This rearrangement joins TRBV11-3 to TRBJ2-2; D is ambiguous. V was trimmed by 4 bases and J by 2 bases, leaving 2 bases between them. The CDR3 totals 12 residues. Germline V lookup: CDR1 SGHNT, CDR2 YENEEA.

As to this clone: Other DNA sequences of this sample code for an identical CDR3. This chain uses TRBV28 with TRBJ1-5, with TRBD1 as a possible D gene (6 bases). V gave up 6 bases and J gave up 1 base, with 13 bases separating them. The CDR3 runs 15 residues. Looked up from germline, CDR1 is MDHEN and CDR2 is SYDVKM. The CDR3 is CASSPRQGSNQPQHF. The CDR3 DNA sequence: TGTGCCAGCAGCCCCCGTCAGGGGAGCAATCAGCCCCAGCATTTT.

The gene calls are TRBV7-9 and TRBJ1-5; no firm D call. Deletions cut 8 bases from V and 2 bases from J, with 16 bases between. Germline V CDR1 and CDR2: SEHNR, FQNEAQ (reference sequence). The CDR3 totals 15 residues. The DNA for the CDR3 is TGTGCCAGCCTAAACACAAGGGAGGGCAATCAGCCCCAGCATTTT. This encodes CASLNTREGNQPQHF.

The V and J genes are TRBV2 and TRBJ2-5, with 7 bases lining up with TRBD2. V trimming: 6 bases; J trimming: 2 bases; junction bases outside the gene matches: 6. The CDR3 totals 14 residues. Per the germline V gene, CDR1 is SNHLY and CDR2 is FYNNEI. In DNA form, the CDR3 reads TGTGCCAGCAGAGGACTAGTTGGACAAGAGACCCAGTACTTC. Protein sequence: CASRGLVGQETQYF.

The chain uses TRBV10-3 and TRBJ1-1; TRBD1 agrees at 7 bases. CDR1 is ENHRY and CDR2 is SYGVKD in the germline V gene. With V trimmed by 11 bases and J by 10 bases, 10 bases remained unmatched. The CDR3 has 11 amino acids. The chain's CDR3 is CAAKSRDRAFF. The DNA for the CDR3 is TGTGCCGCCAAATCCCGGGACAGAGCTTTCTTT.

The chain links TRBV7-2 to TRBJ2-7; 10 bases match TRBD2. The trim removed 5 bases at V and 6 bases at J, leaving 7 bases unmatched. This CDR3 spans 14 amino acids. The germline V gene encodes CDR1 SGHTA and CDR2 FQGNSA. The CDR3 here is CASSVLAGVIEQYF. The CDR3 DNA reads TGTGCCAGCAGCGTTCTAGCGGGAGTTATCGAGCAGTACTTC.

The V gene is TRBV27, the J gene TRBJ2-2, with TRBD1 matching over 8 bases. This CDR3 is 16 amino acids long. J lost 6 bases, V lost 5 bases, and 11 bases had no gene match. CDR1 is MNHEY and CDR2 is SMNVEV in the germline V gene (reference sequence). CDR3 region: CASSPWAGGASGELFF. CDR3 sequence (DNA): TGTGCCAGCAGTCCGTGGGCAGGGGGCGCATCCGGGGAGCTGTTTTTT.

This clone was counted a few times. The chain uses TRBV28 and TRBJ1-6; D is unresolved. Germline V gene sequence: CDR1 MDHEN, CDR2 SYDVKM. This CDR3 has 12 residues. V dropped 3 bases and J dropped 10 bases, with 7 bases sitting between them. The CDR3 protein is CASSFAGSPLHF. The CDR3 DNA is TGTGCCAGCAGTTTCGCGGGGTCACCCCTCCACTTT.

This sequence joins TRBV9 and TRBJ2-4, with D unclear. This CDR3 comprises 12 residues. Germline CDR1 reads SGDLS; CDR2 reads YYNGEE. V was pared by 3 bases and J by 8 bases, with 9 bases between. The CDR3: CASSDRHDIQYF. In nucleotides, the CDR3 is TGTGCCAGCAGCGACCGCCACGACATTCAGTACTTC.

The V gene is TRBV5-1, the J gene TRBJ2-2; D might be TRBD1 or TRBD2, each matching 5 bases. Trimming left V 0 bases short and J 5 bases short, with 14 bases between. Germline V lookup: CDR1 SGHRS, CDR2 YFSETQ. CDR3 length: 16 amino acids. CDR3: CASSLERGPGTGELFF. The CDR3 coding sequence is TGCGCCAGCAGCTTGGAGAGGGGCCCAGGGACCGGGGAGCTGTTTTTT.

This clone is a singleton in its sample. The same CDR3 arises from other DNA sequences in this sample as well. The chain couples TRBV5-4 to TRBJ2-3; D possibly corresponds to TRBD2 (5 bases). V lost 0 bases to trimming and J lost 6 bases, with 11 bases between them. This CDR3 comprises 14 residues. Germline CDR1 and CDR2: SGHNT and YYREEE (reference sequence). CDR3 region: CASSLASGEDTQYF. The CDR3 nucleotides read TGTGCCAGCAGCTTGGCTTCTGGGGAGGATACGCAGTATTTT.

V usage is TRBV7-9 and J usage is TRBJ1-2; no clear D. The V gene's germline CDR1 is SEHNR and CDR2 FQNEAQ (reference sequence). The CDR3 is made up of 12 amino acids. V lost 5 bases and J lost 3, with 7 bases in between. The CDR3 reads CASSATYYGYTF. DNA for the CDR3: TGTGCCAGCAGCGCTACCTACTATGGCTACACCTTC. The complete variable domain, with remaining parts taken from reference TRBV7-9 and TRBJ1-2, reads DTGVSQNPRHKITKRGQNVTFRCDPISEHNRLYWYRQTLGQGPEFLTYFQNEAQLEKSRLLSDRFSAERPKGSFSTLEIQRTEQGDSAMYLCASSATYYGYTFGSGTRLTVV.

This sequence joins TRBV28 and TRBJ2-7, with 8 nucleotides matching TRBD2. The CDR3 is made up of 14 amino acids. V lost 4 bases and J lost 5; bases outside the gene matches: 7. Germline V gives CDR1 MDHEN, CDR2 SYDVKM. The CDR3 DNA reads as TGTGCCAGCAGTTCTGGACTAGCCGTGAACGAGCAGTACTTC. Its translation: CASSSGLAVNEQYF.

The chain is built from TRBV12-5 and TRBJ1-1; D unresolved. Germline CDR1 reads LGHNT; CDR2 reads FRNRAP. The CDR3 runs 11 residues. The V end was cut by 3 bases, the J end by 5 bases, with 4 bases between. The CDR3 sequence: CASGFGTEAFF. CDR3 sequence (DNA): TGTGCTAGTGGTTTCGGTACTGAAGCTTTCTTT.

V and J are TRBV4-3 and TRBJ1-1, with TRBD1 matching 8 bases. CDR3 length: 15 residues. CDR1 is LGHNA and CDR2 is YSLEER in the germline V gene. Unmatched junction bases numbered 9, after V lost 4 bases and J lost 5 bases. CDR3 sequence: CASSPLPGGETEAFF. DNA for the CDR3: TGCGCCAGCAGCCCACTCCCAGGGGGCGAGACTGAAGCTTTCTTT.

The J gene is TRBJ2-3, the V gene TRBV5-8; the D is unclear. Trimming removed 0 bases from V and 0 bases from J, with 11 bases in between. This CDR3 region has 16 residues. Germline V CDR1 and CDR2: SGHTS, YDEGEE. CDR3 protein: CASSLGHMASTDTQYF. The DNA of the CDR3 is TGTGCCAGCAGCTTGGGACACATGGCTAGCACAGATACGCAGTATTTT.

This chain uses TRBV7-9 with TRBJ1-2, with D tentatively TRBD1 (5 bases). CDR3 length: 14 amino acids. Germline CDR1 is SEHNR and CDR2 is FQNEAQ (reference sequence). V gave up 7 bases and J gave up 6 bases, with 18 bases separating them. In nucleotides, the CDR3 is TGTGCCAGCACCCCCTTGGGGGAATTTGATGGCTACACCTTC. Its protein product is CASTPLGEFDGYTF.